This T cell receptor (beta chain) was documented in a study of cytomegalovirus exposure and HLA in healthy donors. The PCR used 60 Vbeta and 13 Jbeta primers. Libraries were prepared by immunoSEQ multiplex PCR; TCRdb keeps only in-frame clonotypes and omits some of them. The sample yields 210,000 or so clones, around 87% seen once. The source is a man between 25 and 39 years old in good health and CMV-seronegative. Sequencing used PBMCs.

The CDR3 sequence: CSVSFDAGSNQPQHF. The CDR3 nucleotides read TGCAGCGTTTCGTTTGACGCGGGTAGCAATCAGCCCCAGCATTTT. V gene TRBV29-1 combines with J gene TRBJ1-5, with D unresolved. V gave up 5 bases and J gave up 0 bases, with 14 bases separating them. CDR1 is SQVTM and CDR2 is ANQGSEA in the germline V gene. This CDR3 region has 15 residues.